The 6 T cell receptor beta chains below come from one sample, sequenced in a study of Graves' ophthalmopathy and Graves' hyperthyroidism. Amplified TCR beta CDR3 regions were obtained using RNA transcripts as template. Following a first-round RT-PCR that used HTBI primers, a second-round multiplex PCR was carried out. TCRdb reprocessed the multiplex PCR reads via MiXCR and lists one record per CDR3 protein. Among a few hundred thousand distinct CDR3 sequences, 20% to 25% were seen once, and the ten largest hold under 3%. Sequenced material: peripheral blood. The receptors derive from a woman between 18 and 30 years old with stable Graves' hyperthyroidism.

The chain has TRBV20-1 and TRBJ1-5; D might be TRBD1 (5 bases). The V end lost 6 bases, the J end lost 13 bases, and 28 bases lay between the germline ends. Germline CDR1 DFQATT, CDR2 SNEGSKA (reference sequence). The CDR3 length is 15 residues. CDR3 region: CSAAAGGALEGPQHF. As DNA, the CDR3 is TGCAGTGCGGCGGCGGGCGGGGCCCTGGAAGGGCCTCAGCATTTT.

This clonotype was seen at least ten times. The rearrangement uses TRBV6-1 and TRBJ1-2; D uncertain. Trimming stripped 2 bases from V and 8 bases from J, with 12 bases between. Germline CDR1 and CDR2: MNHNS and SASEGT. This CDR3 spans 13 amino acids. The CDR3 nucleotides are TGTGCCAGCAGTGAACCGGCTTTGGGAGGCTACACCTTC. Translating gives CASSEPALGGYTF.

A single count supports this clonotype. J is TRBJ1-1 and V is TRBV3-1; no reliable D call. Germline CDR1 LGHDT, CDR2 YNNKEL (reference sequence). Deletions cut 0 bases from V and 5 bases from J, with 13 bases between. This CDR3 is built from 15 residues. The CDR3 coding sequence is TGTGCCAGCAGCCAAGACGTAGGTATGGGGACTGAAGCTTTCTTT. It translates to CASSQDVGMGTEAFF. Combining the CDR3 with reference TRBV3-1 and TRBJ1-1 gives the whole variable domain DTAVSQTPKYLVTQMGNDKSIKCEQNLGHDTMYWYKQDSKKFLKIMFSYNNKELIINETVPNRFSPKSPDKAHLNLHINSLELGDSAVYFCASSQDVGMGTEAFFGQGTRLTVV.

This clonotype was seen many times. The chain is built from TRBV10-3 and TRBJ2-7; D possibly corresponds to TRBD1 (6 bases). The CDR3 loop spans 12 amino acids. Looked up from germline, CDR1 is ENHRY and CDR2 is SYGVKD. The V gene lost 6 bases and the J gene lost 3 bases, with 9 bases spanning the gap. The CDR3 protein is CAISQGNYEQYF. The CDR3 DNA follows: TGTGCCATCAGCCAGGGGAACTACGAGCAGTACTTC.

This clonotype occurred many times. This chain joins TRBV7-2 and TRBJ2-5; weak D call: TRBD1 (6 bases). The CDR3 runs 15 residues. Germline loops: CDR1 SGHTA, CDR2 FQGNSA. Trimming cost V 5 bases and J 3 bases, with 16 bases left between them. CDR3 loop: CASSAFQGREETQYF. The CDR3 region has the DNA TGTGCCAGCAGCGCATTCCAGGGGAGAGAAGAGACCCAGTACTTC.

In its sample, this clonotype was seen many times. V is TRBV7-8 and J is TRBJ2-7; 7 bases line up with TRBD1. The germline V gene encodes CDR1 SGHVS and CDR2 FQNEAQ. V shed 2 bases, J shed 7 bases, and the junction held 5 bases outside the gene matches. The CDR3 contains 13 residues. The CDR3 nucleotides are TGTGCCAGCAGCTTAAGTCAGGGGGATGAGCAGTACTTC. Encoded protein: CASSLSQGDEQYF.